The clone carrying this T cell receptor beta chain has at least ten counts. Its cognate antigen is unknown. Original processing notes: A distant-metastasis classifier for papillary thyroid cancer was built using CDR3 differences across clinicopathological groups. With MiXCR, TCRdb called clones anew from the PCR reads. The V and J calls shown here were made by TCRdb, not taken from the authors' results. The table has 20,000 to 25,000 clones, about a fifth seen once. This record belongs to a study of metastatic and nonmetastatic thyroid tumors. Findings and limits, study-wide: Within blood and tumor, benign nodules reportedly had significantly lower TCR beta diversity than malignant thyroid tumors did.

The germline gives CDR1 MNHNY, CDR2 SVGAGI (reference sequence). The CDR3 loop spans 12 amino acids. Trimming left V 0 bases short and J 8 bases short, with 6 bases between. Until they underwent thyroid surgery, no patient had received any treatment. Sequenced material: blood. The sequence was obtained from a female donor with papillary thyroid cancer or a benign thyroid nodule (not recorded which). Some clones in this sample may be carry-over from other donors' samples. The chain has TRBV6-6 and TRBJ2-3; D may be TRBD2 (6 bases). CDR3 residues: CASSYSGGTQYF. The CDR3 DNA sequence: TGTGCCAGCAGTTACTCGGGGGGTACGCAGTATTTT.